The 26 T cell receptor beta chains listed next were all sequenced from one sample in a study of T cell changes during pregnancy in multiple sclerosis. TCRdb's table, derived via immunoSEQ multiplex PCR, lists solely in-frame clones and lacks some. The sample shows 25,000 to 35,000 clones, approximately 94% of them seen only once. Sequenced material: CD8+ T cells from peripheral blood mononuclear cells, taken before pregnancy. The receptors here all came from a female donor with multiple sclerosis, enrolled in a pregnancy study.

By proportion, this clone is large. This sequence joins TRBV4-2 and TRBJ1-2; no definite D call. The V gene's germline CDR1 is LGHNA and CDR2 YNFKEQ. V was trimmed by 0 bases and J by 4 bases, leaving 15 bases between them. The length of the CDR3 is 16 residues. The CDR3 sequence: CASSQDQARQPYGYTF. The CDR3, as DNA: TGTGCCAGCAGCCAAGATCAGGCCAGGCAGCCCTATGGCTACACCTTC.

The chain links TRBV2 to TRBJ1-6, with 7 bases identical to TRBD1. Trimming cost V 3 bases and J 10 bases; bases outside gene matches: 6. Germline CDR1 SNHLY, CDR2 FYNNEI. There are 14 residues in the CDR3. This CDR3 reads CASSEGDSLSPLHF. The CDR3 DNA follows: TGTGCCAGCAGTGAGGGGGACAGTTTATCACCCCTCCACTTT.

V gene TRBV4-2 combines with J gene TRBJ1-1; TRBD1 agrees at 8 bases. CDR3 length equals 16 residues. Trimming at V came to 0 bases and at J to 1 base, leaving 4 bases not matched to a gene. Germline values: CDR1 LGHNA, CDR2 YNFKEQ. CDR3 nucleotides: TGTGCCAGCAGCCAAGATCCCGGGACAGGGAACACTGAAGCTTTCTTT. Translating it yields CASSQDPGTGNTEAFF.

The V gene is TRBV30, the J gene TRBJ2-7, with 9 positions matching TRBD2. V lost 0 bases and J lost 7; bases outside the gene matches: 7. Germline V gene data show CDR1 as GTSNPN and CDR2 as SVGIG (reference sequence). CDR3 length: 14 amino acids. CDR3 coding DNA: TGTGCCTGGAGTGTGGGTAGCGGGAGTTTAGAGCAGTACTTC. Protein product: CAWSVGSGSLEQYF.

The gene calls are TRBV2 and TRBJ1-1, with 7 positions matching TRBD1. This CDR3 is built from 16 residues. Germline loops: CDR1 SNHLY, CDR2 FYNNEI. V gave up 2 bases and J gave up 3 bases; unmatched junction bases: 9. CDR3 sequence reads: CASSETLTGRDTEAFF. DNA of the CDR3: TGTGCCAGCAGTGAAACCTTGACAGGGCGCGACACTGAAGCTTTCTTT.

This sequence joins TRBV9 and TRBJ2-7, with 7 nucleotides matching TRBD2. The length of the CDR3 is 15 residues. Per germline, CDR1 SGDLS and CDR2 YYNGEE. The V gene end was trimmed by 2 bases and the J gene end by 0 bases; junction bases not matched to a gene: 5. CDR3 DNA sequence: TGTGCCAGCAGCGTGGAAGCGGGGCTCTCCTACGAGCAGTACTTC. This translates into CASSVEAGLSYEQYF.

V usage is TRBV5-5 and J usage is TRBJ1-1; 9 bases line up with TRBD1. The CDR3 totals 15 residues. Germline V lookup: CDR1 SGHKS, CDR2 YYEKEE (reference sequence). With V trimmed by 4 bases and J by 1 base, 5 bases remained unmatched. The CDR3 nucleotides read TGTGCCAGCAGCATCCGGGACAGGGAGAACACTGAAGCTTTCTTT. Translating it yields CASSIRDRENTEAFF. The full variable domain, in which reference TRBV5-5 and TRBJ1-1 provide the parts outside the CDR3, is DAGVTQSPTHLIKTRGQQVTLRCSPISGHKSVSWYQQVLGQGPQFIFQYYEKEERGRGNFPDRFSARQFPNYSSELNVNALLLGDSALYLCASSIRDRENTEAFFGQGTRLTVV.

This clone appeared a few times. The chain carries TRBV5-4 and TRBJ1-3; D is possibly TRBD1 (5 bases). The germline gives CDR1 SGHNT, CDR2 YYREEE (reference sequence). There are 15 residues in the CDR3. Trimming removed 1 base at V and 4 bases at J, with 12 bases between. The DNA for the CDR3 is TGTGCCAGCAGCTTGCAAGGGGCGTCAGGAAACACCATATATTTT. This codes for CASSLQGASGNTIYF.

The chain couples TRBV27 to TRBJ2-2, with TRBD1 matching over 12 bases. The junction had 8 bases not matched to a gene; V was cut back by 10 bases and J by 5 bases. This CDR3 region has 15 residues. CDR1 is MNHEY, CDR2 SMNVEV, per germline (reference sequence). In DNA, the CDR3 is TGTGCCACCCAACCGGGACAGGGGGCAACCGGGGAGCTGTTTTTT. It is translated as CATQPGQGATGELFF.

The chain carries TRBV4-1 and TRBJ2-1; TRBD2 might be the D (6 bases). This CDR3 contains 16 residues. The V end was cut by 1 base, the J end by 1 base, with 11 bases between. Germline V gene data show CDR1 as MGHRA and CDR2 as YSYEKL. The CDR3 loop is CASSQVPGRSYNEQFF. The CDR3 DNA reads as TGCGCCAGCAGCCAAGTTCCGGGGAGGTCCTACAATGAGCAGTTCTTC.

The chain carries TRBV9 and TRBJ2-1; maybe TRBD2 (6 bases). The germline V and J ends were trimmed by 4 bases and 0 bases, with 14 bases remaining between them. Germline V gives CDR1 SGDLS, CDR2 YYNGEE. The CDR3 spans 16 residues. This CDR3 is CASSSSGGSSYNEQFF. CDR3 in DNA: TGTGCCAGCAGCTCCTCTGGGGGGAGCTCCTACAATGAGCAGTTCTTC.

This chain joins TRBV27 and TRBJ2-5, with D possibly being TRBD1 (6 bases). Germline CDR1 is MNHEY and CDR2 is SMNVEV (reference sequence). The CDR3 is 16 residues long. With 0 bases removed from V and 1 base from J, the gap between germline ends came to 12 bases. CDR3 coding DNA: TGTGCCAGCAGTTTATCCCAGGGGCTCCTCCAAGAGACCCAGTACTTC. Translating gives CASSLSQGLLQETQYF.

J is TRBJ2-7 and V is TRBV7-8; 9 positions match TRBD2. The CDR3 runs 14 residues. J was trimmed by 5 bases and V by 1 base; bases with no gene match: 3. CDR1 is SGHVS, CDR2 FQNEAQ, per germline. The CDR3 loop is CASSLGLAADEQYF. In DNA, the CDR3 is TGTGCCAGCAGCTTAGGACTAGCGGCAGACGAGCAGTACTTC. Filled out from reference TRBV7-8 and TRBJ2-7, the complete variable domain reads GAGVSQSPRYKVAKRGQDVALRCDPISGHVSLFWYQQALGQGPEFLTYFQNEAQLDKSGLPSDRFFAERPEGSVSTLKIQRTQQEDSAVYLCASSLGLAADEQYFGPGTRLTVT.

The chain has TRBV19 and TRBJ1-2; TRBD1 agrees at 8 bases. V shed 2 bases and J 8 bases; nucleotides not matched to a gene: 13. CDR3 length: 16 amino acids. CDR1 is LNHDA and CDR2 is SQIVND in the germline V gene (reference sequence). The CDR3 DNA reads as TGTGCCAGTAGTATAAGTGGACAGGGTTGGGTCAACGGCTACACCTTC. It yields the protein CASSISGQGWVNGYTF.

V is TRBV19 and J is TRBJ1-1; D not certain. In germline, CDR1 is LNHDA, CDR2 SQIVND (reference sequence). Trimming removed 5 bases from V and 0 bases from J, with 13 bases in between. The CDR3 has 15 amino acids. CDR3 sequence: CASSSAKVMNTEAFF. The CDR3 nucleotides are TGTGCCAGTAGTTCAGCGAAGGTTATGAACACTGAAGCTTTCTTT.

The chain has TRBV4-1 and TRBJ2-2, with D hard to call. Germline CDR1 and CDR2: MGHRA and YSYEKL. V was clipped by 10 bases and J by 1 base, with 13 bases between them. The CDR3 runs to 14 residues. The CDR3 DNA is TGCGCCATCTCACCTACAGTGAACACCGGGGAGCTGTTTTTT. This gives the protein CAISPTVNTGELFF.

The chain combines TRBV11-2 with TRBJ1-1, with TRBD1 matching over 7 bases. Germline CDR1 reads SGHAT; CDR2 reads FQNNGV. Losses at the gene ends were 8 bases for V and 7 bases for J; bases not matched to a gene: 16. This CDR3 has 15 amino acids. CDR3 sequence: CASPSPTGQLSEAFF. CDR3 nucleotides: TGTGCCAGCCCTTCCCCGACAGGGCAGCTGAGTGAAGCTTTCTTT.

This clone was counted only a few times. This rearrangement joins TRBV30 to TRBJ1-1; no clear D. The V and J ends lost 2 bases and 8 bases respectively, with 18 bases between them. The CDR3 has 14 amino acids. Germline CDR1 and CDR2: GTSNPN and SVGIG (reference sequence). This chain's CDR3 is CAWSTHISGPEAFF. CDR3 coding DNA: TGTGCCTGGAGTACTCACATATCAGGCCCAGAAGCTTTCTTT.

J is TRBJ2-3 and V is TRBV6-1; TRBD2 agrees at 11 bases. The germline CDR1 and CDR2 sequences are MNHNS and SASEGT. The CDR3 covers 15 residues. Trimming cost V 1 base and J 4 bases; bases outside gene matches: 1. The CDR3 loop reads CASSEVSGGADTQYF. The CDR3 DNA reads as TGTGCCAGCAGTGAAGTTAGCGGGGGGGCAGATACGCAGTATTTT.

J is TRBJ1-2 and V is TRBV30; 8 bases match TRBD1. J lost 3 bases, V lost 3 bases, and 3 bases had no gene match. Germline assignment: CDR1 GTSNPN and CDR2 SVGIG (reference sequence). The CDR3 covers 13 residues. The CDR3 reads CAWSATGDYGYTF. The CDR3 coding sequence is TGTGCCTGGAGCGCGACAGGGGACTATGGCTACACCTTC.

The J gene is TRBJ1-5, the V gene TRBV11-2; perhaps TRBD1 as D (6 bases). V lost 1 base, J lost 5 bases, and 12 bases lay in between. Germline V gene lookup returns CDR1 SGHAT and CDR2 FQNNGV. This CDR3 region has 15 residues. CDR3 sequence: CASSLGQGIDQPQHF. The CDR3 DNA sequence: TGTGCCAGCAGCTTAGGGCAGGGGATAGATCAGCCCCAGCATTTT.

A word on this clone: No DNA is shown, since the ends of the CDR3 on it are uncertain; the CDR3 is the one TCRdb lists. The chain joins TRBV27 to TRBJ2-7; the tabulated D call, TRBD2, remains unverified against the DNA. The CDR3 length is 13 residues, termini included. The germline gives CDR1 MNHEY, CDR2 SMNVEV (reference sequence). This chain's CDR3 is CASSSSGTYEQYF.

The chain employs TRBV27 and TRBJ1-2, with TRBD1 identical over 7 bases. CDR1 is MNHEY, CDR2 SMNVEV, per germline (reference sequence). The CDR3 spans 13 residues. The J segment lost 8 bases and the V segment lost 4 bases, leaving 7 bases of the junction unmatched. The CDR3 loop is CASSSTGTFGYTF. CDR3 DNA sequence: TGTGCCAGCAGTTCGACAGGGACGTTCGGCTACACCTTC.

CDR3 coding DNA: TGTGCCAGCGGGGCTAACTCCTACGAGCAGTACTTC. Protein product: CASGANSYEQYF. The J gene is TRBJ2-7, the V gene TRBV11-2; D might be TRBD1 (5 bases). Trimming removed 8 bases at V and 0 bases at J, with 8 bases between. The length of the CDR3 is 12 residues. Germline V lookup: CDR1 SGHAT, CDR2 FQNNGV.

This chain uses TRBV19 with TRBJ1-1; TRBD1 agrees at 10 bases. CDR1 and CDR2 (germline): LNHDA, SQIVND (reference sequence). V was clipped by 5 bases and J by 4 bases; unmatched bases: 7. The CDR3 is 15 residues long. The CDR3 region is CASSPTGQGFTEAFF. CDR3 sequence (DNA): TGTGCCAGTAGTCCTACGGGACAGGGGTTCACTGAAGCTTTCTTT.

The sample holds one count of this clone. The chain combines TRBV14 with TRBJ1-6; D may be TRBD1 (6 bases). Germline CDR1 is SGHDN and CDR2 is FVKESK. There are 13 residues in the CDR3. Trimming shortened V by 1 base and J by 11 bases, and 9 bases separated the two germline ends. The CDR3 region is CASSQVNRAPLHF. The CDR3 nucleotides are TGTGCCAGCAGCCAAGTCAACAGGGCACCCCTCCACTTT.